This T cell receptor (beta chain) is drawn from a study of blood T cells in healthy people across ages. V dropped 0 bases and J dropped 4 bases, with 4 bases sitting between them. The CDR3 totals 13 residues. CDR1 and CDR2 from the germline V gene are LNHNV and YYDKDF (reference sequence). Regarding this clonotype: This clone may be a read error of a much larger clone one base away. This CDR3 fails to terminate in the conserved phenylalanine or tryptophan, so it likely reflects a read error.

Then a second PCR, running roughly 6 to 11 cycles, was carried out with a sample-barcoded 5' primer and a J-beta primer mix. TCRdb re-called the 5' RACE reads with MiXCR, one entry per CDR3 protein. The repertoire has fewer than 1,000,000 distinct CDR3 sequences, approximately 48% of them found once; the top ten carry about a fifth. The sample was blood. The TCR sequence derives from a man aged 55 to 69 in good health. The chain uses TRBV15 and TRBJ1-5; D is uncertain. CDR3 protein: CATSREGNQPQHV. The DNA for the CDR3 is TGTGCCACCAGCAGAGAGGGTAATCAGCCCCAGCATGTT.